This record looks at one TCR beta chain sequence and its context. Its specificity is unknown. Germline CDR1 is SGHRS and CDR2 is YFSETQ. CDR3 length equals 15 residues. Trimming removed 4 bases from V and 8 bases from J; junction bases left unmatched: 13. This record comes from a study of T cell responses to AZD1222 COVID-19 vaccine. Study conclusions and caveats: Spike-specific TCR breadth and depth both grew after two AZD1222 doses. Seropositive AZD1222 recipients at baseline numbered only 6 or 7. Among vaccine-associated CD4 TCRs, coverage spanned spike, with dominance at 160-218 and 743-854. Repertoire sampling was restricted to post-peak T cell response timepoints.

Only in-frame clones appear in the TCRdb table, and some are missing; sequencing was by immunoSEQ multiplex PCR. The sample lists approximately 130,000 clones, 70% to 90% seen once, with 3% in the top ten. The J gene is TRBJ1-2, the V gene TRBV5-1, with 8 positions matching TRBD1. This sequence was found in an adult who received the AZD1222 COVID-19 vaccine. Sequenced here: peripheral blood, sampled 28 days after the second AZD1222 dose. The CDR3 is CASSPRAGTGEGYTF. The CDR3 DNA follows: TGCGCCAGCAGCCCCCGGGCCGGGACAGGAGAGGGCTACACCTTC.